This T cell receptor beta chain was recorded in a study of cytomegalovirus exposure and HLA in healthy donors. This clone has only a few counts. Its target is not known. Study results and caveats: In a later analysis, TCR association rates varied by HLA locus: DRB1 most, HLA-C fewest. The later analysis indicated that the majority of CMV-associated TCR beta chains appeared HLA-restricted.

It was with 60 Vbeta and 13 Jbeta primers that the PCR ran. This table comes from immunoSEQ multiplex PCR, and its TCRdb copy is limited to in-frame clones, with some not included. The table records roughly 200,000 clones, approximately 80% of them present only once. Sequenced sample: PBMCs. This receptor was taken from a woman aged 25 to 39 in good health and CMV-seronegative.

CDR3 region: CASSRGQNTEAFF. The CDR3 coding sequence is TGTGCCAGCAGCCGAGGACAGAACACTGAAGCTTTCTTT. The rearrangement uses TRBV11-3 and TRBJ1-1; tentative D call: TRBD1 (5 bases). The CDR3 has 13 residues. Trimming shortened V by 5 bases and J by 1 base, and 8 bases separated the two germline ends. Germline CDR1 and CDR2: SGHNT and YENEEA.